This T cell receptor (beta chain) was captured by sequencing in a study of shared clonotypes between healthy human individuals. General study points: Compared with memory subsets, naive subsets generally had larger estimated richness. Non-shared clonotypes had lower generation probabilities than clonotypes shared by all four sorted-subset donors.

Repertoires were generated with immunoSEQ multiplex PCR, while TCRdb's copy carries only in-frame clones and drops some. The sample has some 2,100,000 clones; around 93% are singletons. CD45RO-negative, CCR7-positively selected cells formed the naive CD8 fraction, excluding terminally differentiated effector memory CD45RA+ cells. Donors included only healthy HIV-negative adults lacking recent acute infections or vaccinations. All the donors were Caucasian adults who lived in Nashville, Tennessee. Losses at the gene ends were 6 bases for V and 3 bases for J; bases not matched to a gene: 7. CDR3 length equals 15 residues. Germline CDR1 and CDR2: MNHNY and SVGAGI (reference sequence). Concerning this clone: The antigen remains unidentified.

This receptor was identified in a man aged 18 to 29 in good health. Some clones in this sample may be carry-over from other donors' samples. The sequencing input was naive CD8+ T cells from PBMCs. The J gene is TRBJ1-4, the V gene TRBV6-6; 7 bases match TRBD1. The CDR3 region is CASSPWDRANEKLFF. The CDR3 bases are TGTGCCAGCAGCCCATGGGACAGAGCTAATGAAAAACTGTTTTTT.